These T cell receptor beta chains were read from a single sample in a study of cytomegalovirus exposure and HLA in healthy donors. TCRdb's copy holds only in-frame clones and misses some; the assay was immunoSEQ multiplex PCR. In the table there are about 200,000 clones, roughly three quarters of which are singletons. The sequenced material came from PBMCs. The source is a male donor in good health and CMV-seropositive. CDR3s include the opening cysteine and the closing phenylalanine or tryptophan. A D gene is named only where the DNA matches it firmly. Rows may omit the clone size; those that give it use once, few, many or a size class.

cdr3_length	clone_size	v_call	d_call	j_call	cdr3_nt	cdr3_aa
14	.	TRBV5-1	.	TRBJ1-5	TGCGCCAGCAGCCCGGTTTCGGGTAATCAGCCCCAGCATTTT	CASSPVSGNQPQHF
13	few	TRBV9	TRBD1	TRBJ2-7	TGTGCCAGCAGCCGGGACAGGGGCAACGAGCAGTACTTC	CASSRDRGNEQYF
14	.	TRBV21-1	.	TRBJ2-7	TGTGCCAGCAGCCCGGACAGGTCGAACTACGAGCAGTACTTC	CASSPDRSNYEQYF
12	.	TRBV6-5	TRBD1	TRBJ2-1	TGTGCCAGCAGGCCCGCAGGGGGATGGCAGTTCTTC	CASRPAGGWQFF
14	once	TRBV27	.	TRBJ2-1	TGTGCCAGCAGGACAATAGGCTCCTACAATGAGCAGTTCTTC	CASRTIGSYNEQFF
14	.	TRBV28	.	TRBJ2-1	TGTGCCAGCAGCCTTGGAGTCCGCGGGGATGAGCAGTTCTTC	CASSLGVRGDEQFF
13	.	TRBV2	.	TRBJ1-2	TGTGCCAGCAGTGTGGACAGATTCTATGGCTACACCTTC	CASSVDRFYGYTF
12	.	TRBV11-1	.	TRBJ1-2	TGTGCCAGCAGCTCCGAGAACTATGGCTACACCTTC	CASSSENYGYTF
12	.	TRBV9	.	TRBJ2-3	TGTGCCAGCAGCGACCTCCTAAATACGCAGTATTTT	CASSDLLNTQYF
9	.	TRBV21-1	.	TRBJ1-2	TGTGCCAGAGGGGGAGGCTACACCTTC	CARGGGYTF
14	.	TRBV7-2	.	TRBJ1-1	TGTGCCAGCAGCCAAGGACAGAGAGGGGCTGAAGCTTTCTTT	CASSQGQRGAEAFF
13	.	TRBV28	TRBD2	TRBJ2-7	TGTGCCAGCGCCCCCCCGGGAGGGTACGAGCAGTACTTC	CASAPPGGYEQYF
12	.	TRBV27	.	TRBJ2-2	TGTGCCAGCAGTTTATCCAACGGGGAGCTGTTTTTT	CASSLSNGELFF
14	once	TRBV2	.	TRBJ1-5	TGTGCCAGCAGCACGGACACGAGCAATCAGCCCCAGCATTTT	CASSTDTSNQPQHF
15	.	TRBV27	TRBD1	TRBJ2-7	TGTGCCAGCAGACCACACCGGGACAGGGACCACGAGCAGTACTTC	CASRPHRDRDHEQYF
13	.	TRBV27	.	TRBJ1-1	TGTGCCAGCAGTTTAACCCAGGGGATTGAAGCTTTCTTT	CASSLTQGIEAFF
16	.	TRBV28	TRBD2	TRBJ2-7	TGTGCCAGCAGTCTTGGGGGACTAGCGGCAACCTACGAGCAGTACTTC	CASSLGGLAATYEQYF
16	.	TRBV18	TRBD2	TRBJ2-3	TGTGCCAGCTCATCCCGGGGAGCGGGGAACACAGATACGCAGTATTTT	CASSSRGAGNTDTQYF
13	.	TRBV19	.	TRBJ2-2	TGTGCCAGTAGTATCCCCGGGGTATGGGAGCTGTTTTTT	CASSIPGVWELFF
17	.	TRBV9	TRBD2	TRBJ2-1	TGTGCCAGCAGCCCCTTTGGGGGGGGAAGTTCCTACAATGAGCAGTTCTTC	CASSPFGGGSSYNEQFF